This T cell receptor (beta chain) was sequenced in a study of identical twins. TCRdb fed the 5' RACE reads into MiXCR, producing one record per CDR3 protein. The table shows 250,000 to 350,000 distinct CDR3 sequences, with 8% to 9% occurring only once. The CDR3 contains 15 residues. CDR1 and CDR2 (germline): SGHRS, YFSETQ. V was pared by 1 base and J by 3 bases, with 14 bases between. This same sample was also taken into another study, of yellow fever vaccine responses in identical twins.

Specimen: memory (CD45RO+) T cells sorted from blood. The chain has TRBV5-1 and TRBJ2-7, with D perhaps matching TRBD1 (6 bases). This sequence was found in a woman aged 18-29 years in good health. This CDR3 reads CASSLNSGGRYEQYV. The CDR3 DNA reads TGCGCCAGCAGCTTGAATTCTGGGGGCCGCTACGAGCAGTACGTC.